This T cell receptor (beta chain) was profiled in a study of spatial heterogeneity in lung cancer. Study as a whole: Beta-chain sequences were consistently detected more often than alpha-chain sequences.

Points from the study as a whole: Whereas they appeared in blood less at follow-up, ubiquitous expanded tumor TCRs appeared there more at resection.

The germline CDR1 and CDR2 sequences are LNHDA and SQIVND (reference sequence). CDR3 length: 13 residues. Trimming took 3 bases from V and 6 from J; bases not matched to a gene: 4. TCRdb used MiXCR to reprocess the 5' RACE reads, holding one entry per CDR3 protein. The sample records under 150,000 distinct CDR3 sequences, 9% to 15% being singletons. In its sample, this clonotype was seen a few times. The antigen remains undetermined. Time point here: blood at routine non-recurrence follow-up after resection. The input material, whole RNA from tumor, nontumor lung or frozen PBMC, was sequenced unsorted.

The chain uses TRBV19 and TRBJ2-7; 8 bases match TRBD1. The receptor was derived from a male donor with early-stage non-small cell lung cancer. The sample was PBMCs, taken at follow-up. DNA of the CDR3: TGTGCCAGTAGTATCGACAGGGGACCCGAGCAGTACTTC. Its translation: CASSIDRGPEQYF.